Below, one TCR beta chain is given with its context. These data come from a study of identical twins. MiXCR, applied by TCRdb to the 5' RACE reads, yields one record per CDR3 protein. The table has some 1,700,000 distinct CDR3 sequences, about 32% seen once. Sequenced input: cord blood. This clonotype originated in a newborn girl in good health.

CDR3 DNA sequence: TGTGCCAGCAGCATGGGTCGGAACTTTTATGGCTACACCTTC. This translates into CASSMGRNFYGYTF. The rearrangement uses TRBV5-6 and TRBJ1-2; D unclear. CDR3 length: 14 residues. From germline, CDR1 is SGHDT and CDR2 YYEEEE. With 4 bases removed from V and 5 bases from J, the gap between germline ends came to 15 bases.